This TCR beta chain derives from a study of OX40 agonist ivuxolimab in advanced cancers. The wider study: Partial responses were observed in three patients, of whom one had hepatocellular carcinoma and two had cutaneous melanoma.

The V and J ends lost 1 base and 2 bases respectively, with 12 bases between them. Germline values: CDR1 SGHRS, CDR2 YFSETQ. This CDR3 contains 15 residues. Profiled with immunoSEQ multiplex PCR; TCRdb holds only in-frame clones, not every one. This sample has approximately 47,000 clones, with around nine tenths found just once. This specimen consisted of CD4+ or CD8+ T cells sorted from blood, obtained in a trial of the OX40 agonist ivuxolimab. The chain combines TRBV5-1 with TRBJ1-2; TRBD1 is a possible D gene (5 bases). The source of this sequence is an adult with an advanced solid tumor such as melanoma, head and neck, liver or kidney cancer. The CDR3 region has the DNA TGCGCCAGCAGCTTGCCACTGACAGACAACTATGGCTACACCTTC. The encoded protein is CASSLPLTDNYGYTF.